These 25 T cell receptor beta chains came from one sample sequenced in a study of T-cell memory formation after mild COVID-19. From the 5' RACE reads, TCRdb called clonotypes with MiXCR, one entry per CDR3 protein. This sample has tens of thousands of distinct CDR3 sequences; 9.5% to 15% occur once, and the top ten carry 41%. Sample: PBMCs or a T cell subset sorted from them (not recorded which). Receptor source: a man younger than 35 who had mild COVID-19 (a few samples of this study predate the infection). Cell type and time point are not known.

The V and J genes are TRBV11-2 and TRBJ2-2; TRBD2 might be the D (5 bases). Germline V gene data show CDR1 as SGHAT and CDR2 as FQNNGV. This CDR3 is 15 amino acids long. Trimming removed 7 bases at V and 0 bases at J, with 12 bases between. CDR3 bases: TGTGCCAGCACCTTCTCCGGGACGAACACCGGGGAGCTGTTTTTT. Its protein is CASTFSGTNTGELFF.

J is TRBJ2-2 and V is TRBV9; the D gene is possibly TRBD2 (5 bases). Germline-derived CDR1 and CDR2 are SGDLS and YYNGEE. Trimming left V 4 bases short and J 7 bases short, with 17 bases between. This CDR3 contains 15 residues. The CDR3 DNA reads TGTGCCAGCAGCACTGAGGCATCCGGAGGCGGGGAGCTGTTTTTT. This encodes CASSTEASGGGELFF.

This clonotype was counted at least ten times. V and J are TRBV20-1 and TRBJ2-5; D gene unclear. The CDR3 is 10 amino acids. Germline V CDR1 and CDR2: DFQATT, SNEGSKA (reference sequence). V lost 5 bases, J lost 5 bases, and 6 bases lay in between. CDR3 sequence: CSAPPETQYF. CDR3 nucleotides: TGCAGTGCTCCCCCGGAGACCCAGTACTTC.

This clonotype occurred a few times. The chain combines TRBV2 with TRBJ2-2, with TRBD2 as a possible D gene (6 bases). CDR3 length: 14 amino acids. V shed 6 bases and J shed 5 bases, with 13 bases lying between them. Germline V gene data show CDR1 as SNHLY and CDR2 as FYNNEI. In nucleotides, the CDR3 is TGTGCCAGCAGCCCTAATGGGGGGACCGGGGAGCTGTTTTTT. It yields the protein CASSPNGGTGELFF.

The chain carries TRBV4-2 and TRBJ2-7; tentatively, D is TRBD2 (6 bases). This CDR3 region has 17 residues. Trimming cost V 0 bases and J 0 bases, with 15 bases left between them. CDR1 is LGHNA and CDR2 is YNFKEQ in the germline V gene. The CDR3 DNA sequence: TGTGCCAGCAGCCAAGAATGGGGGGTAGGAGTCTCCTACGAGCAGTACTTC. Translating it yields CASSQEWGVGVSYEQYF.

This clonotype was counted at least ten times. The chain employs TRBV7-9 and TRBJ1-2; TRBD1 is a possible D gene (6 bases). CDR3 length: 16 amino acids. The germline CDR1 and CDR2 sequences are SEHNR and FQNEAQ (reference sequence). Trimming stripped 5 bases from V and 8 bases from J, with 24 bases between. CDR3 sequence: CASSNAPLTGPRGYTF. The CDR3 DNA is TGTGCCAGCAGCAACGCGCCCCTAACAGGGCCGCGGGGCTACACCTTC.

This clonotype came up a few times. V and J are TRBV12-3 or TRBV12-4 and TRBJ2-1; maybe TRBD2 (5 bases). The V gene lost 2 bases and the J gene lost 4 bases, with 12 bases spanning the gap. The CDR3 extends over 15 amino acids. This chain's CDR3 is CASSLISAGYNEQFF. CDR3 nucleotides: TGTGCCAGCAGTTTAATATCTGCGGGTTACAATGAGCAGTTCTTC.

The chain's CDR3 is CASGGSGQGHGANVLTF. Here the CDR3 DNA reads TGTGCCAGCGGCGGATCGGGACAGGGTCATGGGGCCAACGTCCTGACTTTC. The V call is TRBV7-9, the J call TRBJ2-6; 9 positions match TRBD1. This CDR3 is built from 17 residues. Germline assignment: CDR1 SEHNR and CDR2 FQNEAQ (reference sequence). V gave up 8 bases and J gave up 3 bases; unmatched junction bases: 11.

The CDR3: CASRTGTENTEAFF. CDR3 bases: TGTGCCAGCAGGACCGGGACGGAGAACACTGAAGCTTTCTTT. The chain carries TRBV6-2 or TRBV6-3 and TRBJ1-1; weak D call: TRBD1 (5 bases). There are 14 residues in the CDR3. Germline lookup yields CDR1 MNHEY and CDR2 SVGEGT. V dropped 6 bases and J dropped 1 base, with 12 bases sitting between them.

The CDR3, as DNA: TGTGCCCGGGGACATGGGATATCTGAAGCTTTCTTT. This encodes CARGHGISEAFF. The V call is TRBV30, the J call TRBJ1-1; D is perhaps TRBD1 (6 bases). Trimming took 8 bases from V and 6 from J, leaving 16 bases between them. The CDR3 runs 12 residues. The germline V gene has CDR1 GTSNPN and CDR2 SVGIG (reference sequence).

Only a few counts were recorded for this clonotype. V is TRBV11-2 and J is TRBJ2-1, with D possibly TRBD1 on 5 matching bases. The CDR3 has 14 amino acids. Germline CDR1 is SGHAT and CDR2 is FQNNGV. V lost 1 base to trimming and J lost 7 bases, with 11 bases between them. The CDR3 sequence is CASSLGGRGNEQFF. In nucleotides, the CDR3 is TGTGCCAGCAGCTTAGGGGGTAGGGGAAATGAGCAGTTCTTC.

This clonotype has just a few counts. V usage is TRBV7-9 and J usage is TRBJ1-3, with D unclear. Trimming left V 7 bases short and J 4 bases short, with 23 bases between. Germline loops: CDR1 SEHNR, CDR2 FQNEAQ (reference sequence). The CDR3 totals 17 residues. The chain's CDR3 is CASNPLAGSSGGNTIYF. The CDR3 nucleotides read TGTGCCAGCAACCCACTGGCTGGATCTTCTGGCGGAAACACCATATATTTT.

The sample holds a few counts of this clonotype. The CDR3 nucleotides read TGCGCCAGCGGGTCACAGGCTATGTCCAATCAGCCCCAGCATTTT. Its protein is CASGSQAMSNQPQHF. This rearrangement joins TRBV4-1 to TRBJ1-5; tentative D call: TRBD1 (5 bases). V lost 8 bases and J 3 bases, leaving 17 bases between the germline ends. CDR1 and CDR2 (germline): MGHRA, YSYEKL. CDR3 length equals 15 residues.

In this sample, this clonotype turned up many times. The chain uses TRBV7-6 and TRBJ1-4, with TRBD1 as a possible D gene (5 bases). The CDR3 runs to 17 residues. The V end was cut by 2 bases, the J end by 5 bases, with 18 bases between. From germline, CDR1 is SGHVS and CDR2 FNYEAQ. CDR3 residues: CASSLTVPGGPNEKLFF. CDR3 DNA sequence: TGTGCCAGCAGCTTAACGGTCCCCGGGGGTCCCAATGAAAAACTGTTTTTT.

Only a few counts were recorded for this clonotype. The CDR3 bases are TGTGCCAGCGCCTCCAGGGACCTCACAAGGGGCACCGGGGAGCTGTTTTTT. This translates into CASASRDLTRGTGELFF. The gene calls are TRBV9 and TRBJ2-2; D is possibly TRBD1 or TRBD2 (5 bases each). V lost 7 bases, J lost 4 bases, and 23 bases lay in between. The germline V gene encodes CDR1 SGDLS and CDR2 YYNGEE. The length of the CDR3 is 17 residues. Based on the CDR3 plus reference TRBV9 and TRBJ2-2, the full variable domain is DSGVTQTPKHLITATGQRVTLRCSPRSGDLSVYWYQQSLDQGLQFLIQYYNGEERAKGNILERFSAQQFPDLHSELNLSSLELGDSALYFCASASRDLTRGTGELFFGEGSRLTVL.

The rearrangement uses TRBV4-1 and TRBJ1-2, with D perhaps matching TRBD1 (5 bases). CDR1 is MGHRA and CDR2 is YSYEKL in the germline V gene. V lost 0 bases, J lost 4 bases, and 9 bases lay in between. The CDR3 is 14 amino acids. This chain's CDR3 is CASSQDRAGYGYTF. In DNA form, the CDR3 reads TGCGCCAGCAGCCAAGACAGGGCCGGCTATGGCTACACCTTC.

The J gene is TRBJ2-3, the V gene TRBV3-1; 7 bases are shared with TRBD2. V was pared by 1 base and J by 5 bases, with 6 bases of the junction left unmatched. The CDR3 spans 15 residues. Germline loops: CDR1 LGHDT, CDR2 YNNKEL (reference sequence). This CDR3 is CASSQAWGGGDTQYF. CDR3 in DNA: TGTGCCAGCAGCCAAGCGTGGGGGGGGGGAGATACGCAGTATTTT.

This chain joins TRBV12-3 or TRBV12-4 and TRBJ2-3; 7 bases fit TRBD2. The length of the CDR3 is 14 residues. V lost 7 bases to trimming and J lost 6 bases; unmatched junction nucleotides: 10. CDR3 loop: CASTWVLALDTQYF. The CDR3 DNA sequence: TGTGCCAGCACCTGGGTACTAGCGCTTGATACGCAGTATTTT.

This clonotype was observed a few times. The rearrangement joins TRBV20-1 to TRBJ2-1; D gene unclear. Trimming shortened V by 0 bases and J by 0 bases, and 9 bases separated the two germline ends. The CDR3 is 15 amino acids. Germline loops: CDR1 DFQATT, CDR2 SNEGSKA (reference sequence). CDR3 sequence (DNA): TGCAGTGCTAGAGATGAGGAGACCTCCTACAATGAGCAGTTCTTC. Residues: CSARDEETSYNEQFF.

The CDR3 spells CASSSPTGGSGGNQPQHF. The CDR3 coding sequence is TGTGCCAGCAGCTCTCCTACAGGGGGCTCAGGAGGAAATCAGCCCCAGCATTTT. The rearrangement uses TRBV7-8 and TRBJ1-5; 9 bases align to TRBD1. Germline-derived CDR1 and CDR2 are SGHVS and FQNEAQ. The ends lost 4 bases at V and 4 bases at J; junction bases unmatched: 14. There are 18 residues in the CDR3.

This clonotype was seen a handful of times. V and J are TRBV6-2 or TRBV6-3 and TRBJ2-5, with a possible D match to TRBD2 (6 bases). Germline V gene sequence: CDR1 MNHEY, CDR2 SVGEGT. This CDR3 region has 17 residues. Trimming cost V 2 bases and J 2 bases, with 18 bases left between them. CDR3 nucleotide sequence: TGTGCCAGCAGTTACAACCCTGTGTACGGGGGTCAAGAGACCCAGTACTTC. This gives the protein CASSYNPVYGGQETQYF.

This clonotype was counted a few times. CDR3 sequence reads: CASSPIGFPHNEQFF. The CDR3 DNA is TGTGCCAGCAGCCCAATAGGTTTCCCTCACAATGAGCAGTTCTTC. The chain is built from TRBV7-8 and TRBJ2-1; no firm D call. CDR1 and CDR2 from the germline V gene are SGHVS and FQNEAQ. The V end was cut by 5 bases, the J end by 5 bases, with 16 bases between. CDR3 size: 15 residues.

The genes are TRBV7-9 and TRBJ2-7; D remains ambiguous. Between the trimmed V and J ends, which lost 1 base and 5 bases, there was a span of 6 bases. This CDR3 has 12 residues. Germline V lookup: CDR1 SEHNR, CDR2 FQNEAQ (reference sequence). Here the CDR3 reads CASSLGVDEQYV. The CDR3 DNA follows: TGTGCCAGCAGCTTAGGGGTGGACGAGCAGTACGTC.

This clonotype turned up a few times. The chain uses TRBV11-2 and TRBJ2-3; D is undetermined. This CDR3 spans 14 amino acids. V was clipped by 2 bases and J by 0 bases, with 6 bases between them. CDR1 and CDR2 (germline): SGHAT, FQNNGV. The CDR3 bases are TGTGCCAGCAGCTTATTGGAGAGCACAGATACGCAGTATTTT. Residues: CASSLLESTDTQYF.

In this sample, this clonotype turned up a few times. This chain links TRBV28 with TRBJ1-5; D is uncertain. Trimming removed 1 base at V and 6 bases at J, with 10 bases between. CDR1 and CDR2 (germline): MDHEN, SYDVKM. The CDR3 is made up of 14 amino acids. DNA for the CDR3: TGTGCCAGCAGTTTATCCGACGACCGTCAGCCCCAGCATTTT. It specifies CASSLSDDRQPQHF.